This is a list of T cell receptor beta chains from one sample in a study of blood T cell repertoires in COVID-19. Using immunoSEQ multiplex PCR, the repertoire was profiled, and TCRdb retains in-frame clones only, with some absent. The sample has 300,000 to 350,000 clones, 87% seen once. The material sequenced was peripheral blood. These receptors all stem from a man aged 25 to 45 with COVID-19, enrolled during active disease. Each CDR3 is given with its conserved first and last residue. Each record gives: V gene, J gene, D gene, clone size, CDR3 protein, CDR3 DNA. D genes are given only for firm matches. Only some rows state a clone size, as once, few, many or a class for expanded clones.

V: TRBV7-2; J: TRBJ2-3; D: .; size: once; CDR3: CASSLRVGRRTSTDTQYF; DNA: TGTGCCAGCAGCCTGAGGGTGGGCAGGAGAACTAGCACAGATACGCAGTATTTT
V: TRBV7-2; J: TRBJ2-7; D: .; size: .; CDR3: CASSLREGGAYEQYF; DNA: TGTGCCAGCAGCCTCAGGGAGGGGGGAGCCTACGAGCAGTACTTC
V: TRBV6-5; J: TRBJ1-2; D: TRBD1; size: .; CDR3: CASSYQQGHYTF; DNA: TGTGCCAGCAGTTACCAACAGGGGCACTACACCTTC
V: TRBV23-1; J: TRBJ2-3; D: .; size: .; CDR3: CASSQNRGGADTQYF; DNA: TGCGCCAGCAGTCAAAACCGGGGTGGCGCAGATACGCAGTATTTT
V: TRBV7-9; J: TRBJ2-3; D: TRBD2; size: .; CDR3: CASSLGSLAGDTRDTQYF; DNA: TGTGCCAGCAGCTTAGGCTCCCTAGCGGGGGACACCCGCGATACGCAGTATTTT
V: TRBV19; J: TRBJ1-2; D: .; size: .; CDR3: CASIGRTLYGYTF; DNA: TGTGCCAGTATAGGGAGGACCCTCTATGGCTACACCTTC
V: TRBV7-9; J: TRBJ2-6; D: .; size: .; CDR3: CASSLAGREAGANVLTF; DNA: TGTGCCAGCAGCTTAGCGGGCAGGGAGGCTGGGGCCAACGTCCTGACTTTC
V: TRBV5-1; J: TRBJ2-1; D: TRBD2; size: .; CDR3: CASSFRTSGSYNEQFF; DNA: TGCGCCAGCAGCTTCCGTACTAGCGGGAGCTACAATGAGCAGTTCTTC
V: TRBV9; J: TRBJ1-2; D: .; size: .; CDR3: CASSVGTANQLYTF; DNA: TGTGCCAGCAGCGTAGGGACAGCCAATCAACTCTACACCTTC
V: TRBV6-5; J: TRBJ1-2; D: TRBD1; size: .; CDR3: CASRYSEGAGYGYTF; DNA: TGTGCCAGCAGATATTCGGAGGGGGCGGGTTATGGCTACACCTTC